Reported below is one TCR beta chain. Generated by immunoSEQ multiplex PCR, the TCRdb table keeps only in-frame clones and is missing some. The sample includes 94,000 or so clones, approximately 84% of them seen just once. This record comes from a study of control samples from healthy donors and cancer patients. This CDR3 comprises 15 residues. Germline-derived CDR1 and CDR2 are MNHEY and SMNVEV (reference sequence). V lost 4 bases to trimming and J lost 3 bases; unmatched junction nucleotides: 7. Sample: PBMCs. The clonotype was recovered from a man in his 70s with lung cancer. The chain has TRBV27 and TRBJ1-1; 8 positions agree with TRBD1. This CDR3 reads CASSSIGQGYTEAFF. The DNA of the CDR3 is TGTGCCAGCAGTTCAATAGGACAGGGATACACTGAAGCTTTCTTT.